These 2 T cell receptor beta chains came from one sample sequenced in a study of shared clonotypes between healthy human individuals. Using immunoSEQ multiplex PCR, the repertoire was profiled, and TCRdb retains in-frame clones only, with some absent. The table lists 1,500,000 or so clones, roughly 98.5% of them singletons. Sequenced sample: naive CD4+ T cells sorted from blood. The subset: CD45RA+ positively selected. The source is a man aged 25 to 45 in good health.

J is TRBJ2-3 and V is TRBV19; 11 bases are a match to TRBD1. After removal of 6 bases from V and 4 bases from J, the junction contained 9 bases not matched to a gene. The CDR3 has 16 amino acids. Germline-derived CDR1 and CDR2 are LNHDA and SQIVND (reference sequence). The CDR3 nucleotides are TGTGCCAGTAGGCGAGAGGGGACAGGGGGTCCAGATACGCAGTATTTT. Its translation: CASRREGTGGPDTQYF.

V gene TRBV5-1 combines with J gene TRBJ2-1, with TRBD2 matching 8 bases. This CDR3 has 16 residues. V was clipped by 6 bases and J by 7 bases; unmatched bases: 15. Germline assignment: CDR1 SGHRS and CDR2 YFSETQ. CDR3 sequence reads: CASNPIAGTRDNEQFF. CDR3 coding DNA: TGCGCCAGCAATCCGATAGCGGGAACGAGGGATAATGAGCAGTTCTTC.